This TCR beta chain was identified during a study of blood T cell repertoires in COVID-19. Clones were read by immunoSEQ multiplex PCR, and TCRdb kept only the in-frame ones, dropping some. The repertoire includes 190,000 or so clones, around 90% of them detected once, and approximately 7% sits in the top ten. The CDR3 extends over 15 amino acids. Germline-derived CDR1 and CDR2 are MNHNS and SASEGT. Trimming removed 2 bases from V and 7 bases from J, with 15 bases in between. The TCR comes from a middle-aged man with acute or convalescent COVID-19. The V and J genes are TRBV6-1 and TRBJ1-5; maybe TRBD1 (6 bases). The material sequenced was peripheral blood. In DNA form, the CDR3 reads TGTGCCAGCAGTGAATCCCTAGGGGGGGGGCAGCCCCAGCATTTT. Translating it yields CASSESLGGGQPQHF.